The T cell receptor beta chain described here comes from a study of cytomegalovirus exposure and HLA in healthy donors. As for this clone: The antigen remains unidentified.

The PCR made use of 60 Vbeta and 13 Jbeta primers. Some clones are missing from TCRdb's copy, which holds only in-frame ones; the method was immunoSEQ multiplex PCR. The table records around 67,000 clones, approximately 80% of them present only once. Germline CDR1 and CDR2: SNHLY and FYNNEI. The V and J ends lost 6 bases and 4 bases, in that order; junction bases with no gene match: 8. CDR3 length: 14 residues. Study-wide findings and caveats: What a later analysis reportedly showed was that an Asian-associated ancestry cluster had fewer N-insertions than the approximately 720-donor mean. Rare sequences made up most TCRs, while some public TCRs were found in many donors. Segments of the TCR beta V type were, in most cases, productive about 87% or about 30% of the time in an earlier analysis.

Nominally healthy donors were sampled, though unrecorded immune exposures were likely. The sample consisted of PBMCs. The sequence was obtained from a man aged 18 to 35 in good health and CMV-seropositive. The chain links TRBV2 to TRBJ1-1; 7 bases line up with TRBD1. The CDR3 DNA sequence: TGTGCCAGCAGCCCAAACAGGGGTGGCACTGAAGCTTTCTTT. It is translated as CASSPNRGGTEAFF.